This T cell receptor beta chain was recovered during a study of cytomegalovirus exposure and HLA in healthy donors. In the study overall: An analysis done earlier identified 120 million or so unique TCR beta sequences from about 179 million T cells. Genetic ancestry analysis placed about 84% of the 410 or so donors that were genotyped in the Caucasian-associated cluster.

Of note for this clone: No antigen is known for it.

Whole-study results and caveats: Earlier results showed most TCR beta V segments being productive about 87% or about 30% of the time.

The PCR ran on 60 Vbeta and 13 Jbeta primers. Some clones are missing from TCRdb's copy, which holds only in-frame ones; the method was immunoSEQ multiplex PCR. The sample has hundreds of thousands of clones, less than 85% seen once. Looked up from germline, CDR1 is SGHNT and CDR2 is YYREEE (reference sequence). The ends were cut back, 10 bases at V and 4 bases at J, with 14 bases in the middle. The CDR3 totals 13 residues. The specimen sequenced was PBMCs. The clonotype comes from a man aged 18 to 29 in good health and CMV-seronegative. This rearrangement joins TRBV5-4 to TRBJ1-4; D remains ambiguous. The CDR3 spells CACGSKLNEKLFF. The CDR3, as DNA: TGTGCCTGCGGTAGCAAGCTTAATGAAAAACTGTTTTTT.